The clone carrying this T cell receptor beta chain appeared a single time. Sequenced by immunoSEQ multiplex PCR; TCRdb stores in-frame clones only, minus some. The sample contains 190,000 or so clones, more than 70% of which appear only once. This entry comes from a study of blood T cell repertoires in COVID-19. Germline loops: CDR1 SGHVS, CDR2 FQNEAQ. The CDR3 is 14 residues long. V shed 1 base and J shed 3 bases, with 10 bases lying between them. This clonotype was sampled from a middle-aged man with active or convalescent COVID-19. The sequenced sample was peripheral blood. This chain joins TRBV7-8 and TRBJ2-7, with D perhaps matching TRBD2 (5 bases). CDR3 bases: TGTGCCAGCAGCTTAGGGGCAGACTACTACGAGCAGTACTTC. Translation gives CASSLGADYYEQYF.